This section outlines one TCR beta chain sequence together with its context. Its matching antigen is unknown. With 5 bases clipped from V and 3 bases from J, the junction kept 7 bases outside the gene matches. The CDR3 contains 15 residues. Germline CDR1 reads SGHRS; CDR2 reads YFSETQ. The record originates from a study of post-analysis software for immune sequencing data. Study overall: Recorded subtypes: relapsing-remitting, secondary progressive, progressive-relapsing; some patients unannotated.

Study observations and caveats: When the samples were clustered directly with F measure, those that had been prepared in the same batch showed strong co-clustering. Multiple sclerosis was associated with a significant reduction in normalized Chao1 diversity relative to controls. Five or six TRBV segments, including TRBV5-6, TRBV5-1 and TRBV20-1, were more frequent in patients than controls.

Tagging with unique molecular identifiers was a feature of the TCR beta cDNA libraries. TCRdb re-called the PCR reads with MiXCR, one entry per CDR3 protein. Of roughly 870,000 distinct CDR3 sequences in the sample, under 70% were seen once. The receptor was isolated from a girl aged 5-17 years with multiple sclerosis. The chain links TRBV5-1 to TRBJ2-3, with 9 positions matching TRBD2. The sequenced sample consisted of blood. The DNA of the CDR3 is TGCGCCAGCAGTACTATAGCGGGGGCAACAGATACGCAGTATTTT. Translation gives CASSTIAGATDTQYF.